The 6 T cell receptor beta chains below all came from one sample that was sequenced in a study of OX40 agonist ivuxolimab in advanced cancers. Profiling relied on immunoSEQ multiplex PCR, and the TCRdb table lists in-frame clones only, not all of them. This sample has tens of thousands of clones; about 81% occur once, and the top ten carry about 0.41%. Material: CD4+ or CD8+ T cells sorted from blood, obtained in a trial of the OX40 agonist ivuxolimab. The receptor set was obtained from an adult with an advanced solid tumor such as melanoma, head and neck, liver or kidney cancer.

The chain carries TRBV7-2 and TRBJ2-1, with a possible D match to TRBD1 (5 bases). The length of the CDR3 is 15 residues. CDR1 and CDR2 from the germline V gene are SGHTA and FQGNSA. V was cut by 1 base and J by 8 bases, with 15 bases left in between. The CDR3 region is CASSLGPIQGHEQFF. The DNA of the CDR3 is TGTGCCAGCAGCTTAGGTCCCATTCAGGGCCATGAGCAGTTCTTC.

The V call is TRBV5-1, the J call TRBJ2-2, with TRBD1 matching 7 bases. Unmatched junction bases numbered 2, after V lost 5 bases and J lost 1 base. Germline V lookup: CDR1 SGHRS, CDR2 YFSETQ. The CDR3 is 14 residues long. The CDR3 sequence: CASSRDRNTGELFF. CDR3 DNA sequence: TGCGCCAGCAGTAGGGACAGGAACACCGGGGAGCTGTTTTTT.

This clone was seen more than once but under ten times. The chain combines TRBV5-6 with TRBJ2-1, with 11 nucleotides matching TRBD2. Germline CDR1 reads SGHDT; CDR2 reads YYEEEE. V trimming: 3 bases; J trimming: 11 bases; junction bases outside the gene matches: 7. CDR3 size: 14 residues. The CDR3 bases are TGTGCCAGCAGCTGGGCCGGGACTAGCGGAAAGCAGTTCTTC. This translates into CASSWAGTSGKQFF.

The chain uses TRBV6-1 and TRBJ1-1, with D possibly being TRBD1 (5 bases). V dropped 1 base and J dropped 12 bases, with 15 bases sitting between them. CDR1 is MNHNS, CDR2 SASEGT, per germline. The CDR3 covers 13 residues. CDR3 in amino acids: CASSEVGADSSFF. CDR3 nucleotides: TGTGCCAGCAGTGAAGTGGGCGCTGACAGCTCTTTCTTT.

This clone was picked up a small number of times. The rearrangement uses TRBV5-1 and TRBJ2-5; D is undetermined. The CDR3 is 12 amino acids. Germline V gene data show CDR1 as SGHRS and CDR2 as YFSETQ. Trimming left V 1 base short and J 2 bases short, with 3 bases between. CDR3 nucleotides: TGCGCCAGCAGCTTGAGACAAGAGACCCAGTACTTC. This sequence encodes CASSLRQETQYF.

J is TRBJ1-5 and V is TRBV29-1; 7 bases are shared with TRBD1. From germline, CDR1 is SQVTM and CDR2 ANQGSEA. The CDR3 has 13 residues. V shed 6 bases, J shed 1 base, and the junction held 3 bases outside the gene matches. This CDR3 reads CSVTGASNQPQHF. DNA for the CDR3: TGCAGCGTCACAGGGGCGAGCAATCAGCCCCAGCATTTT. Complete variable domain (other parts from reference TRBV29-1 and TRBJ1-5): SAVISQKPSRDICQRGTSLTIQCQVDSQVTMMFWYRQQPGQSLTLIATANQGSEATYESGFVIDKFPISRPNLTFSTLTVSNMSPEDSSIYLCSVTGASNQPQHFGDGTRLSIL.